This TCR beta chain was sequenced for a study of shared clonotypes between healthy human individuals. This CDR3 spans 16 amino acids. Trimming pared 2 bases from V and 5 bases from J, leaving 18 bases between. Germline loops: CDR1 MNHNY, CDR2 SVGAGI (reference sequence). A deep-level run was used for the assay. The method was immunoSEQ multiplex PCR; TCRdb's version includes in-frame clones alone and lacks a portion of them. The repertoire holds roughly 2 million clones, with approximately 96% as singletons. This TCR was sampled from a man between 18 and 35 years old in good health. Input material: naive CD4+ T cells sorted from blood. Sample subset: CD45RA+ positively selected. V and J are TRBV6-6 and TRBJ1-2; D ambiguous. As DNA, the CDR3 is TGTGCCAGCAGTTACATGTCAGCGGACGTGGGGTATGGCTACACCTTC. It codes for CASSYMSADVGYGYTF.